The next 18 T cell receptor beta chains were all read from a single sample in a study of T cell responses to AZD1222 COVID-19 vaccine. Clones were sequenced by immunoSEQ multiplex PCR, and TCRdb holds only the in-frame ones, with some missing. Altogether under 130,000 clones are present, roughly 90% being singletons, with the ten largest covering about 2.7%. The sequenced sample was peripheral blood, obtained on day 0 of AZD1222 vaccination. All receptors come from an adult in good health.

The chain has TRBV28 and TRBJ1-1; D is unresolved. From germline, CDR1 is MDHEN and CDR2 SYDVKM. Between the trimmed V and J ends, which lost 6 bases and 3 bases, there was a span of 8 bases. The CDR3 is 12 amino acids. The CDR3 sequence: CASRPRDTEAFF. The CDR3 nucleotides read TGTGCCAGCAGACCACGGGACACTGAAGCTTTCTTT.

V usage is TRBV12-3 or TRBV12-4 and J usage is TRBJ1-2; D call uncertain. CDR3 length equals 12 residues. V was pared by 9 bases and J by 8 bases, with 16 bases between. As DNA, the CDR3 is TGTGCCAGTTTCGATTTTGCCAGCGGCTACACCTTC. It yields the protein CASFDFASGYTF.

This clone is a singleton in its sample. The genes are TRBV13 and TRBJ1-2; possible D gene TRBD1, 5 bases. Germline V CDR1 and CDR2: PRHDT, FYEKMQ (reference sequence). The CDR3 runs 13 residues. Deletions cut 5 bases from V and 1 base from J, with 8 bases between. The chain's CDR3 is CASSRDSNYGYTF. The CDR3, as DNA: TGTGCCAGCAGCCGAGACAGTAACTATGGCTACACCTTC.

The chain has TRBV27 and TRBJ1-1, with D possibly being TRBD1 (6 bases). V lost 0 bases and J lost 8, with 10 bases in between. Germline V gives CDR1 MNHEY, CDR2 SMNVEV (reference sequence). The CDR3 spans 13 residues. The CDR3 region is CASSLSRGIEAFF. The CDR3 DNA reads as TGTGCCAGCAGTTTATCCAGGGGCATCGAAGCTTTCTTT.

This chain connects TRBV4-3 to TRBJ2-1; D remains ambiguous. Deletions cut 4 bases from V and 1 base from J, with 20 bases between. The V gene's germline CDR1 is LGHNA and CDR2 YSLEER. CDR3 length: 18 residues. CDR3 sequence reads: CASSPSPSNALSYNEQFF. DNA of the CDR3: TGCGCCAGCAGCCCTTCCCCCTCTAATGCGCTTTCCTACAATGAGCAGTTCTTC.

The chain employs TRBV6-5 and TRBJ2-2, with D perhaps matching TRBD1 or TRBD2 (7 bases each). This CDR3 contains 16 residues. The V end was cut by 4 bases, the J end by 6 bases, with 18 bases between. The V gene's germline CDR1 is MNHEY and CDR2 SVGAGI. The CDR3: CASSFPQGGIAGELFF. The CDR3 bases are TGTGCCAGCAGTTTCCCCCAGGGGGGGATCGCCGGGGAGCTGTTTTTT.

The V and J genes are TRBV3-1 (or the pseudogene TRBV3-2) and TRBJ2-7; D not resolved. The V gene lost 1 base and the J gene lost 3 bases, with 31 bases spanning the gap. Germline V gene lookup returns CDR1 LGHDT and CDR2 YNNKEL (reference sequence). The CDR3 totals 21 residues. The CDR3, as DNA: TGTGCCAGCAGCCAAGGGGTCCGGAGCAACCCATCATCGGTGTATCTCTACGAGCAGTACTTC. Protein: CASSQGVRSNPSSVYLYEQYF.

The chain employs TRBV4-3 and TRBJ2-7, with a weak D call TRBD2 (5 bases). Per germline, CDR1 LGHNA and CDR2 YSLEER. This CDR3 region has 14 residues. V lost 5 bases, J lost 4 bases, and 15 bases lay in between. This CDR3 reads CASSYITGMYEQYF. The CDR3 DNA reads TGCGCCAGCAGCTACATAACGGGAATGTACGAGCAGTACTTC.

The V gene is TRBV12-3 or TRBV12-4, the J gene TRBJ2-3; D is unclear. The CDR3 is made up of 13 amino acids. V lost 3 bases to trimming and J lost 3 bases, with 7 bases between them. The CDR3 reads CASSLGMTDTQYF. CDR3 DNA: TGTGCCAGCAGTTTGGGGATGACAGATACGCAGTATTTT.

J is TRBJ1-1 and V is TRBV7-2; D unclear. The CDR3 loop spans 13 amino acids. The germline V gene encodes CDR1 SGHTA and CDR2 FQGNSA. With 1 base removed from V and 5 bases from J, the gap between germline ends came to 8 bases. The DNA of the CDR3 is TGTGCCAGCAGCTTAGTTCCCCATACTGAAGCTTTCTTT. Residues: CASSLVPHTEAFF.

This chain joins TRBV28 and TRBJ1-2; no definite D call. V was trimmed by 7 bases and J by 2 bases, leaving 17 bases between them. This CDR3 is 15 amino acids long. Germline CDR1 is MDHEN and CDR2 is SYDVKM. The CDR3 reads CASKTAGDANYGYTF. The CDR3 DNA reads as TGTGCCAGCAAGACCGCCGGAGACGCCAACTATGGCTACACCTTC.

The chain has TRBV10-3 and TRBJ1-6, with 9 bases lining up with TRBD1. V shed 7 bases, J shed 9 bases, and the junction held 7 bases outside the gene matches. The CDR3 loop spans 14 amino acids. Germline-derived CDR1 and CDR2 are ENHRY and SYGVKD. The CDR3 nucleotides read TGTGCCATCACCTGGGACAGGGTCGGTTCACCCCTCCACTTT. Protein sequence: CAITWDRVGSPLHF.

The chain uses TRBV28 and TRBJ2-7, with D tentatively TRBD1 (6 bases). The V end lost 3 bases, the J end lost 12 bases, and 12 bases lay between the germline ends. In germline, CDR1 is MDHEN, CDR2 SYDVKM. This CDR3 has 11 residues. The DNA for the CDR3 is TGTGCCAGCAGTTTGGGACACTTCCCGTACTTC. Its translation is CASSLGHFPYF.

J is TRBJ2-1 and V is TRBV6-4, with 8 bases fitting TRBD2. The CDR3 runs 15 residues. Germline CDR1 reads MRHNA; CDR2 reads SNTAGT. J was trimmed by 3 bases and V by 0 bases; bases with no gene match: 1. In DNA form, the CDR3 reads TGTGCCAGCAGTGACTCTACTAGCGGCTACAATGAGCAGTTCTTC. It codes for CASSDSTSGYNEQFF.

The chain is built from TRBV4-1 and TRBJ2-7, with D possibly being TRBD2 (5 bases). This CDR3 comprises 18 residues. Germline values: CDR1 MGHRA, CDR2 YSYEKL. The V and J ends lost 2 bases and 7 bases respectively, with 27 bases between them. This chain's CDR3 is CASSQNPVLGPLWREQYF. The CDR3 DNA reads as TGCGCCAGCAGCCAAAATCCCGTCCTCGGGCCTCTGTGGAGGGAGCAGTACTTC.

This clone was seen a few times. This chain joins TRBV5-1 and TRBJ2-7, with no clear D. The germline V gene encodes CDR1 SGHRS and CDR2 YFSETQ. The CDR3 has 14 residues. V was shortened by 0 bases and J by 4 bases, with 11 bases between the two germline ends. CDR3 sequence: CASSLAANLYEQYF. CDR3 coding DNA: TGCGCCAGCAGCTTGGCAGCCAACCTTTACGAGCAGTACTTC.

This chain uses TRBV19 with TRBJ2-2; tentative D call: TRBD1 (5 bases). This CDR3 has 14 residues. V dropped 3 bases and J dropped 8 bases, with 13 bases sitting between them. Germline V gene lookup returns CDR1 LNHDA and CDR2 SQIVND (reference sequence). CDR3 nucleotides: TGTGCCAGTAGTATCCAAGGGGCGAAGGGGGAGCTGTTTTTT. It translates to CASSIQGAKGELFF.

This clone was counted a single time. V usage is TRBV21-1 and J usage is TRBJ2-3; the D call of TRBD2 is as the table states it, not checked on the DNA. TRBV21-1 is an annotated pseudogene. The CDR3 contains 23 residues. CDR3 region: CASSRPPTGGKTSGSSTTDTQYF. The CDR3 coding sequence is TGTGCCAGCAGCAGACCACCTACAGGGGGCAAGACTAGCGGGAGTTCAACGACAGATACGCAGTATTTT.